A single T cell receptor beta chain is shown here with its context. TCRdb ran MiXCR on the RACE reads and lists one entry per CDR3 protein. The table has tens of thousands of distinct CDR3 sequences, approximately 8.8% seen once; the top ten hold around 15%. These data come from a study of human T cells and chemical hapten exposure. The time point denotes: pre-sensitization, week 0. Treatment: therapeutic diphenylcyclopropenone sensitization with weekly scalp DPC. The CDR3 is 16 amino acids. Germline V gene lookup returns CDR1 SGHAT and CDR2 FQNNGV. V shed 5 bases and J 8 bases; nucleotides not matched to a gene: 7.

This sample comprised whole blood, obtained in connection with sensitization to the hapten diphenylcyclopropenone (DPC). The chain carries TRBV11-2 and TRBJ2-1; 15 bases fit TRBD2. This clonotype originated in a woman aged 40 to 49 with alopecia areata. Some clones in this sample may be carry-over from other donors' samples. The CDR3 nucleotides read TGTGCCAGCAGCCACGGGACTAGCGGGGGGAGACATGAGCAGTTCTTC. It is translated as CASSHGTSGGRHEQFF.